The sample holds a few counts of the clone carrying this T cell receptor (beta chain). The target antigen is unknown. This entry is derived from a study of T cell repertoires in cytomegalovirus infection. The CDR3 covers 16 residues. Germline CDR1 and CDR2: SEHNR and FQNEAQ (reference sequence). J lost 7 bases, V lost 6 bases, and 11 bases had no gene match. TCRdb used MiXCR to reprocess the reads, holding one entry per CDR3 protein. The data show roughly 800,000 distinct CDR3 sequences, 25% to 35% seen once. The receptor was isolated from a human donor in good health (CMV status not recorded). Some clones in this sample may be carry-over from other donors' samples. Sample: cultured CD8+ T cells from PBMCs, taken from culture after CMV antigen stimulation. The rearrangement links TRBV7-9 to TRBJ1-4, with 10 nucleotides matching TRBD1. This chain's CDR3 is CASSRIRDRGVEKLFF. The CDR3 nucleotides are TGTGCCAGCAGTCGGATCCGGGACAGGGGAGTTGAAAAACTGTTTTTT.